This TCR beta chain was obtained from a study of T cell repertoires in cytomegalovirus infection. At least ten counts were recorded for this clonotype. V shed 8 bases and J 2 bases; nucleotides not matched to a gene: 6. This CDR3 comprises 14 residues. Germline V gene lookup returns CDR1 MNHEY and CDR2 SVGEGT. MiXCR, applied by TCRdb to the reads, yields one record per CDR3 protein. The table has 250,000 or so distinct CDR3 sequences, more than 15% seen once. The TCR originated in a human donor in good health (CMV status not recorded). Some clones in this sample may be carry-over from other donors' samples. Specimen: CD8+ T cells from PBMCs. V and J are TRBV6-2 or TRBV6-3 and TRBJ2-1, with 7 bases matching TRBD1. The CDR3 coding sequence is TGTGCCAGCTCGACAGGGTACGCCTACAATGAGCAGTTCTTC. This sequence encodes CASSTGYAYNEQFF.